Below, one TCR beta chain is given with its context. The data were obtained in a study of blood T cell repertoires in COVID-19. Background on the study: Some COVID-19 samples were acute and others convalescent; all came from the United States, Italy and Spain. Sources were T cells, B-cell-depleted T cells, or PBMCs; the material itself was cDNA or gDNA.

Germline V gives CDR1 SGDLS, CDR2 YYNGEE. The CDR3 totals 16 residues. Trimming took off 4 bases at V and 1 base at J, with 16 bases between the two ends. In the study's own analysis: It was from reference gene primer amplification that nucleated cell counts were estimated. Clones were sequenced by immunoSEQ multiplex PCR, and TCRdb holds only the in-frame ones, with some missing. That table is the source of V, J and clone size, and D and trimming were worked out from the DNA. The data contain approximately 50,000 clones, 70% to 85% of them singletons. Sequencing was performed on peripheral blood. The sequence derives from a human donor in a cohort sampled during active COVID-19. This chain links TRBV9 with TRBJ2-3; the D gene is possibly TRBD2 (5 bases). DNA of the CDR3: TGTGCCAGCAGCCTCAAAGAGGGCGCTGGCACAGATACGCAGTATTTT. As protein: CASSLKEGAGTDTQYF.